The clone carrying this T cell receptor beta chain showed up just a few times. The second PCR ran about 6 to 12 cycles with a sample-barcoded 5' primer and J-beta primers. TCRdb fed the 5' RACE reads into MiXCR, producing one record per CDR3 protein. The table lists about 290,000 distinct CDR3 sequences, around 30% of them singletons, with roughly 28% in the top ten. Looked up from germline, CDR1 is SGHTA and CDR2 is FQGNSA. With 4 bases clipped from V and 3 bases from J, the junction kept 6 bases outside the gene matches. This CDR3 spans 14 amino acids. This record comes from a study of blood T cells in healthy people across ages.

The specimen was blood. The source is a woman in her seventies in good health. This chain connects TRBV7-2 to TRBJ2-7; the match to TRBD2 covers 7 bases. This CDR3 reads CASSYLADLYEQYF. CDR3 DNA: TGTGCCAGCAGCTACCTAGCGGACCTCTACGAGCAGTACTTC.